Shown below are 18 T cell receptor beta chains from a single sample sequenced in a study of patients and donors after allogeneic stem cell transplantation. TCRdb independently ran MiXCR on the RT-PCR reads; one entry per CDR3 protein. The sample lists around 160,000 distinct CDR3 sequences, 25% to 35% seen once, with around 3% in the top ten. Material: blood, either unsorted or a sorted T cell fraction (not recorded which). The receptors were sampled from a human donor who was either an allogeneic HSCT recipient or a stem cell or donor lymphocyte infusion donor (not recorded which). It is not recorded whose cells these are; they may come from a transplant donor.

This clonotype was detected only a few times. This chain links TRBV9 with TRBJ2-1; D possibly corresponds to TRBD2 (5 bases). The germline V gene encodes CDR1 SGDLS and CDR2 YYNGEE. V dropped 2 bases and J dropped 8 bases, with 11 bases sitting between them. The CDR3 length is 13 residues. CDR3 sequence: CASSVSVSDEQFF. In DNA form, the CDR3 reads TGTGCCAGCAGCGTTAGCGTATCCGATGAGCAGTTCTTC. The whole variable domain, remainder taken from reference TRBV9 and TRBJ2-1, is DSGVTQTPKHLITATGQRVTLRCSPRSGDLSVYWYQQSLDQGLQFLIQYYNGEERAKGNILERFSAQQFPDLHSELNLSSLELGDSALYFCASSVSVSDEQFFGPGTRLTVL.

Worth noting for this clonotype: An end of the junction does not agree with germline; a read error may underlie this. The gene calls are TRBV7-7 and TRBJ2-7; D perhaps matches TRBD1 (6 bases). The CDR3 is made up of 14 amino acids. Per germline, CDR1 SSHAT and CDR2 FNYEAQ (reference sequence). This CDR3 is CASSPQDRSYEQYF. The CDR3 DNA follows: TGTGCTAGCAGCCCCCAGGACAGAAGCTACGAGCAGTACTTC.

This clonotype was seen a handful of times. The chain has TRBV29-1 and TRBJ2-3; TRBD1 or TRBD2 may be the D gene (5 bases each). The CDR3 loop spans 14 amino acids. The germline gives CDR1 SQVTM, CDR2 ANQGSEA. V was pared by 5 bases and J by 3 bases, with 15 bases between. CDR3 protein: CSVHGTTGTDTQYF. DNA for the CDR3: TGCAGCGTTCACGGGACCACGGGAACAGATACGCAGTATTTT.

The chain combines TRBV12-3 or TRBV12-4 with TRBJ2-7, with D possibly matching TRBD1 (6 bases). This CDR3 has 14 amino acids. V lost 4 bases, J lost 3 bases, and 13 bases lay in between. CDR3 amino acids: CASSSSDRVYEQYF. CDR3 coding DNA: TGTGCCAGCAGTTCATCGGACAGAGTCTACGAGCAGTACTTC.

This sequence joins TRBV14 and TRBJ1-4, with 7 positions matching TRBD1. Germline assignment: CDR1 SGHDN and CDR2 FVKESK. This CDR3 is built from 15 residues. V gave up 1 base and J gave up 6 bases; unmatched junction bases: 5. The CDR3 reads CASSQGQGSYEKLFF. In nucleotides, the CDR3 is TGTGCCAGCAGCCAAGGACAGGGATCGTATGAAAAACTGTTTTTT.

This clonotype came up a few times. The V gene is TRBV18, the J gene TRBJ1-5, with unresolved D. This CDR3 region has 15 residues. Trimming left V 2 bases short and J 0 bases short, with 8 bases between. In germline, CDR1 is KGHSH, CDR2 LQKENI. DNA for the CDR3: TGTGCCAGCTCACCAGAGGGCAATAGCAATCAGCCCCAGCATTTT. Its protein product is CASSPEGNSNQPQHF.

The gene calls are TRBV20-1 and TRBJ2-7, with D unresolved. The CDR3 totals 13 residues. In germline, CDR1 is DFQATT, CDR2 SNEGSKA (reference sequence). Trimming removed 5 bases at V and 0 bases at J, with 11 bases between. The chain's CDR3 is CSASRRSSYEQYF. The CDR3 region has the DNA TGCAGTGCTTCTAGACGTTCCTCCTACGAGCAGTACTTC.

This clonotype was counted ten times or more. V gene TRBV7-6 combines with J gene TRBJ1-1, with D tentatively TRBD1 (5 bases). CDR1 and CDR2 (germline): SGHVS, FNYEAQ. V lost 0 bases to trimming and J lost 6 bases, with 11 bases between them. The CDR3 is 14 amino acids. The CDR3 region is CASSLAVGGAEAFF. CDR3 in DNA: TGTGCCAGCAGCTTAGCGGTGGGGGGTGCTGAAGCTTTCTTT.

CDR3 residues: CASSQDQGRDGYTF. CDR3 sequence (DNA): TGCGCCAGCAGCCAAGATCAGGGGAGAGATGGCTACACCTTC. The V call is TRBV4-3, the J call TRBJ1-2; a weak D match, TRBD1 (6 bases). Germline V gene sequence: CDR1 LGHNA, CDR2 YSLEER. The CDR3 has 14 residues. The V end lost 0 bases, the J end lost 6 bases, and 11 bases lay between the germline ends.

This clonotype was found many times. The chain has TRBV12-3 or TRBV12-4 and TRBJ1-1; D is possibly TRBD1 (6 bases). The CDR3 has 17 amino acids. V shed 5 bases and J shed 1 base, with 20 bases lying between them. The CDR3 here is CASSQISNRVRNTEAFF. CDR3 in DNA: TGTGCCAGCAGTCAAATCTCTAACAGGGTCAGGAACACTGAAGCTTTCTTT.

The gene calls are TRBV6-2 or TRBV6-3 and TRBJ2-1, with unresolved D. In germline, CDR1 is MNHEY, CDR2 SVGEGT. Trimming cost V 2 bases and J 7 bases, with 9 bases left between them. This CDR3 has 13 amino acids. The CDR3 reads CASSYLRRNEQFF. Written as DNA, the CDR3 is TGTGCCAGCAGTTACCTTAGGCGAAATGAGCAGTTCTTC.

This clonotype has more than one count but fewer than ten. The DNA of the CDR3 is TGTGCCAGCAGTCCCCGGGCCATAAGAGAGACCCAGTACTTC. This encodes CASSPRAIRETQYF. The rearrangement joins TRBV28 to TRBJ2-5; no definite D call. V was pared by 5 bases and J by 4 bases, with 14 bases between. The CDR3 loop spans 14 amino acids. CDR1 is MDHEN and CDR2 is SYDVKM in the germline V gene.

As regards this clonotype: At one boundary the junction diverges from the germline segment, which might be a read error. The chain couples TRBV7-2 to TRBJ2-3; D is unclear. This CDR3 comprises 13 residues. CDR1 and CDR2 (germline): SGHTA, FQGNSA. CDR3 bases: TGTGCCAGCAGCCCAGGACCCACAGATATGCAGTATTTT. Translated: CASSPGPTDMQYF.

The chain recombines TRBV4-3 with TRBJ2-5, with TRBD2 identical over 9 bases. Per germline, CDR1 LGHNA and CDR2 YSLEER. The CDR3 is 15 amino acids. J lost 5 bases, V lost 0 bases, and 4 bases had no gene match. CDR3 in DNA: TGCGCCAGCAGCCAAGAGGGGACTAGCCACGAGACCCAGTACTTC. This encodes CASSQEGTSHETQYF.

This clonotype was counted between two and nine times. The chain combines TRBV4-2 with TRBJ2-3, with D possibly being TRBD1 or TRBD2 (5 bases each). With 4 bases removed from V and 6 bases from J, the gap between germline ends came to 20 bases. Germline V gene lookup returns CDR1 LGHNA and CDR2 YNFKEQ. The CDR3 contains 16 residues. CDR3 sequence (DNA): TGTGCCAGCAGCCCCACGGGGCTGGGCGATCGGGATACGCAGTATTTT. Its translation: CASSPTGLGDRDTQYF.

This clonotype was recorded a few times. The V gene is TRBV6-2 or TRBV6-3, the J gene TRBJ1-1; D remains ambiguous. Germline values: CDR1 MNHEY, CDR2 SVGEGT. V dropped 0 bases and J dropped 3 bases, with 5 bases sitting between them. This CDR3 is 13 amino acids long. The CDR3 here is CASSYSRHTEAFF. DNA for the CDR3: TGTGCCAGCAGTTACTCGAGGCACACTGAAGCTTTCTTT.

CDR3 amino acids: CAISRGGTGGLRSPQHF. In DNA form, the CDR3 reads TGTGCCATCAGTCGAGGGGGTACAGGGGGACTTAGGTCTCCCCAGCATTTT. V usage is TRBV10-3 and J usage is TRBJ1-5, with 8 nucleotides matching TRBD1. CDR1 and CDR2 from the germline V gene are ENHRY and SYGVKD. The CDR3 runs 17 residues. Trimming at V came to 5 bases and at J to 10 bases, leaving 19 bases not matched to a gene.

By sample fraction, this clonotype is medium-sized. Relative to the germline gene, one junction end is altered; a read error may explain this. The chain has TRBV5-1 and TRBJ1-2; D is unclear. CDR1 SGHRS and CDR2 YFSETQ come from the germline V gene. This CDR3 has 12 amino acids. The CDR3 is CVSSEIGSGYTF. The DNA for the CDR3 is TGCGTCAGCTCCGAAATTGGTTCTGGCTACACCTTC.